These 22 T cell receptor beta chains came from one sample sequenced in a study of OX40 agonist ivuxolimab in advanced cancers. Sequenced by immunoSEQ multiplex PCR; TCRdb stores in-frame clones only, minus some. Of about 25,000 clones in the sample, 80% to 90% are singletons; the top ten hold about 41%. The sequencing used CD4+ or CD8+ T cells sorted from blood, collected in a trial of the OX40 agonist ivuxolimab. These receptors were collected from an adult with an advanced solid tumor such as melanoma, head and neck, liver or kidney cancer.

A few counts support this clone. This chain connects TRBV19 to TRBJ2-7, with D perhaps matching TRBD1 (5 bases). The germline V gene has CDR1 LNHDA and CDR2 SQIVND (reference sequence). This CDR3 is 15 amino acids long. V lost 5 bases and J 1 base, leaving 15 bases between the germline ends. CDR3 region: CASSATGSFSYEQYF. DNA for the CDR3: TGTGCCAGTAGTGCCACAGGTTCCTTTTCCTACGAGCAGTACTTC.

The chain uses TRBV5-1 and TRBJ2-7; unclear D gene. Germline loops: CDR1 SGHRS, CDR2 YFSETQ. Trimming shortened V by 2 bases and J by 9 bases, and 18 bases separated the two germline ends. CDR3 length: 14 amino acids. CDR3 amino acids: CASSFGYPTKGQYF. Here the CDR3 DNA reads TGCGCCAGCAGCTTTGGGTATCCTACGAAGGGGCAGTACTTC.

The rearrangement joins TRBV7-9 to TRBJ2-7, with 10 bases lining up with TRBD2. CDR1 and CDR2 (germline): SEHNR, FQNEAQ (reference sequence). V trimming: 5 bases; J trimming: 1 base; junction bases outside the gene matches: 11. This CDR3 contains 17 residues. The CDR3 coding sequence is TGTGCCAGCAGCCCACAGGAAGCGGGAGGGTTATCCTACGAGCAGTACTTC. Protein sequence: CASSPQEAGGLSYEQYF. The full variable domain, its missing parts supplied by reference TRBV7-9 and TRBJ2-7, is DTGVSQNPRHKITKRGQNVTFRCDPISEHNRLYWYRQTLGQGPEFLTYFQNEAQLEKSRLLSDRFSAERPKGSFSTLEIQRTEQGDSAMYLCASSPQEAGGLSYEQYFGPGTRLTVT.

The chain joins TRBV19 to TRBJ2-3; possibly TRBD2 for D (6 bases). V was pared by 3 bases and J by 2 bases, with 9 bases between. The CDR3 consists of 14 residues. Germline V gene data show CDR1 as LNHDA and CDR2 as SQIVND (reference sequence). In DNA, the CDR3 is TGTGCCAGTAGTATTACGGGGGACACAGATACGCAGTATTTT. As protein: CASSITGDTDTQYF.

This clone was found a few times. This chain connects TRBV7-3 to TRBJ2-7; D is uncertain. Trimming removed 2 bases at V and 3 bases at J, with 5 bases between. The CDR3 has 12 amino acids. Per the germline V gene, CDR1 is SGHTA and CDR2 is FQGTGA. The CDR3 sequence: CASSLADYEQYF. Written as DNA, the CDR3 is TGTGCCAGCAGCTTAGCAGACTACGAGCAGTACTTC.

This clone was detected once. J is TRBJ2-1 and V is TRBV11-2; no clear D. The germline gives CDR1 SGHAT, CDR2 FQNNGV. The CDR3 extends over 12 amino acids. V lost 4 bases and J lost 4, with 5 bases in between. In DNA form, the CDR3 reads TGTGCCAGCAGCTCCTATTACAATGAGCAGTTCTTC. Residues: CASSSYYNEQFF.

The V and J genes are TRBV30 and TRBJ2-1, with 8 bases fitting TRBD2. The CDR3 is 13 residues long. Germline loops: CDR1 GTSNPN, CDR2 SVGIG (reference sequence). J lost 4 bases, V lost 7 bases, and 6 bases had no gene match. CDR3 in DNA: TGTGCCTTAACTAGCGGAAATTACAATGAGCAGTTCTTC. Protein product: CALTSGNYNEQFF.

V and J are TRBV27 and TRBJ2-7; 10 nucleotides agree with TRBD2. There are 15 residues in the CDR3. V dropped 6 bases and J dropped 0; count of bases not matched to a gene: 5. In germline, CDR1 is MNHEY, CDR2 SMNVEV (reference sequence). The CDR3 sequence is CASSLAGGASYEQYF. CDR3 DNA: TGTGCCAGCAGCTTAGCGGGAGGTGCCTCCTACGAGCAGTACTTC.

The J gene is TRBJ2-7, the V gene TRBV6-5, with 9 nucleotides matching TRBD1. The CDR3 totals 13 residues. The V gene's germline CDR1 is MNHEY and CDR2 SVGAGI. V lost 6 bases and J lost 0; bases outside the gene matches: 0. The CDR3 DNA reads TGTGCCAGCAGGACAGGGGGCTCCTACGAGCAGTACTTC. As protein: CASRTGGSYEQYF.

This chain links TRBV7-9 with TRBJ1-1, with D perhaps matching TRBD1 (5 bases). Trimming shortened V by 3 bases and J by 4 bases, and 12 bases separated the two germline ends. The germline V gene has CDR1 SEHNR and CDR2 FQNEAQ (reference sequence). The CDR3 extends over 14 amino acids. In DNA form, the CDR3 reads TGTGCCAGCAGCTTCCCATCCGGGGGCACTGAAGCTTTCTTT. Amino acid sequence: CASSFPSGGTEAFF.

The chain employs TRBV6-5 and TRBJ2-7; 7 nucleotides align to TRBD1. The J segment lost 2 bases and the V segment lost 4 bases, leaving 5 bases of the junction unmatched. The V gene's germline CDR1 is MNHEY and CDR2 SVGAGI. The CDR3 runs 14 residues. CDR3 amino acids: CASSWGQGAYEQYF. DNA for the CDR3: TGTGCCAGCAGTTGGGGCCAGGGGGCCTACGAGCAGTACTTC.

This chain uses TRBV28 with TRBJ1-4; D gene unclear. V gave up 7 bases and J gave up 3 bases, with 15 bases separating them. Germline V gene lookup returns CDR1 MDHEN and CDR2 SYDVKM. The CDR3 sequence is 15 residues long. This chain's CDR3 is CASTPGRGANEKLFF. DNA for the CDR3: TGTGCCAGCACTCCCGGACGGGGAGCTAATGAAAAACTGTTTTTT. Looking up the rest from reference TRBV28 and TRBJ1-4 gives the full variable domain: DVKVTQSSRYLVKRTGEKVFLECVQDMDHENMFWYRQDPGLGLRLIYFSYDVKMKEKGDIPEGYSVSREKKERFSLILESASTNQTSMYLCASTPGRGANEKLFFGSGTQLSVL.

The genes are TRBV9 and TRBJ2-1; D may be TRBD1 (6 bases). CDR1 SGDLS and CDR2 YYNGEE come from the germline V gene. Trimming took off 4 bases at V and 7 bases at J, with 18 bases between the two ends. The CDR3 totals 15 residues. CDR3 protein: CASSSQGRVGNEQFF. The CDR3 DNA follows: TGTGCCAGCAGCTCACAGGGAAGGGTCGGAAATGAGCAGTTCTTC.

The chain recombines TRBV30 with TRBJ2-5, with D possibly called TRBD1 or TRBD2 (6 bases each). Trimming left V 5 bases short and J 5 bases short, with 12 bases between. Germline V gene lookup returns CDR1 GTSNPN and CDR2 SVGIG (reference sequence). The CDR3 is 12 amino acids. CDR3 DNA: TGTGCCTGGGAGGGGGGAGATGAGACCCAGTACTTC. It encodes CAWEGGDETQYF.

The rearrangement joins TRBV7-8 to TRBJ1-2; 10 positions match TRBD1. V gave up 1 base and J gave up 8 bases; unmatched junction bases: 1. Germline V gene data show CDR1 as SGHVS and CDR2 as FQNEAQ. The CDR3 has 13 residues. The CDR3 DNA is TGTGCCAGCAGCTTAGGACAGGGGGCAGGCTACACCTTC. This sequence encodes CASSLGQGAGYTF.

V gene TRBV7-6 combines with J gene TRBJ2-7, with 8 bases that match TRBD1. CDR1 and CDR2 from the germline V gene are SGHVS and FNYEAQ. J was trimmed by 3 bases and V by 0 bases; bases with no gene match: 4. The CDR3 runs 15 residues. The CDR3 sequence: CASSLATGEFYEQYF. For the CDR3, the DNA is TGTGCCAGCAGCTTAGCGACAGGGGAATTCTACGAGCAGTACTTC.

The chain employs TRBV9 and TRBJ1-2; TRBD1 is a possible D gene (5 bases). Germline V lookup: CDR1 SGDLS, CDR2 YYNGEE. V was pared by 5 bases and J by 4 bases, with 18 bases between. The CDR3 has 15 residues. The CDR3 spells CASSGTTDGGYGYTF. The CDR3 coding sequence is TGTGCCAGCAGTGGTACAACAGACGGGGGCTATGGCTACACCTTC.

The chain couples TRBV27 to TRBJ2-5; the D gene is possibly TRBD2 (5 bases). The J call may be mistaken, given a closer DNA end match to TRBJ2-7. The CDR3 length is 14 residues. Germline lookup yields CDR1 MNHEY and CDR2 SMNVEV (reference sequence). CDR3 DNA: TGTGCCAGCAGTTTAGAGGCAGGAGGTTACGAGCAGTACTTC. Translating gives CASSLEAGGYEQYF.

This sequence joins TRBV6-5 and TRBJ1-1; D is undetermined. CDR1 and CDR2 from the germline V gene are MNHEY and SVGAGI. The CDR3 has 15 amino acids. The V gene lost 0 bases and the J gene lost 1 base, with 9 bases spanning the gap. The CDR3 DNA sequence: TGTGCCAGCAGTTACTCGCCGGGCCCGAACACTGAAGCTTTCTTT. Encoded protein: CASSYSPGPNTEAFF.

V gene TRBV5-5 combines with J gene TRBJ2-7; D not resolved. The V end was cut by 1 base, the J end by 5 bases, with 4 bases between. The germline V gene encodes CDR1 SGHKS and CDR2 YYEKEE (reference sequence). This CDR3 has 11 residues. CDR3 sequence reads: CASSLSHEQYF. For the CDR3, the DNA is TGTGCCAGCAGCTTGTCCCACGAGCAGTACTTC.

The genes are TRBV19 and TRBJ2-6; D call uncertain. V lost 3 bases and J lost 2, with 8 bases in between. The CDR3 sequence is 15 residues long. Germline loops: CDR1 LNHDA, CDR2 SQIVND (reference sequence). The CDR3 DNA reads as TGTGCCAGTAGTATTAGCTTAACTGGGGCCAACGTCCTGACTTTC. Its protein product is CASSISLTGANVLTF.

The V gene is TRBV19, the J gene TRBJ1-1, with no clear D. The CDR3 sequence is 15 residues long. Germline values: CDR1 LNHDA, CDR2 SQIVND (reference sequence). Trimming removed 4 bases from V and 0 bases from J, with 12 bases in between. The CDR3, as DNA: TGTGCCAGTAGTACCCCCGTTTCCCTGAACACTGAAGCTTTCTTT. Encoded protein: CASSTPVSLNTEAFF.